This T cell receptor beta chain was identified during a study of T cell responses to AZD1222 COVID-19 vaccine. Here immunoSEQ multiplex PCR was the method, and the copy in TCRdb shows in-frame clones only, minus some. Here the sample spans 100,000 to 150,000 clones, around nine tenths being singletons. V shed 5 bases and J shed 8 bases, with 15 bases lying between them. The CDR3 extends over 14 amino acids. Germline values: CDR1 LGHNA, CDR2 YNFKEQ. The clonotype comes from an adult in good health. V and J are TRBV4-2 and TRBJ1-4, with D unresolved. The sequencing used peripheral blood, collected on day 0 of AZD1222 vaccination. CDR3 amino acids: CASSIADREEKLFF. The CDR3 DNA follows: TGTGCCAGCAGCATCGCGGACCGGGAAGAAAAACTGTTTTTT.